Listed below are T cell receptor beta chains from one sample, sequenced in a study of PD-1 blockade in mismatch repair-deficient tumors. Generated by immunoSEQ multiplex PCR, the TCRdb table keeps only in-frame clones and is missing some. The data show 40,000 or so clones, approximately 80% seen once. The source material was PBMCs, sampled 38 to 40 weeks after starting pembrolizumab. The source of these receptors is an adult with mismatch repair-deficient cancer. The CDR3 runs from the conserved cysteine through the conserved F or W. Each record gives: CDR3 DNA, CDR3 protein, D gene, V gene, clone size, J gene. The D gene is left open where the match is weak. The size entry is marked missing in some rows and otherwise reads once, few, many or a size class.

TGTGCCACCAGCAGAGATCGTTGGACAGGGGGCAATGAGCAGTTCTTC CATSRDRWTGGNEQFF TRBD1 TRBV15 once TRBJ2-1
TGTGCCAGCAGTCCCCTTAGCAGTGGCCTCGGCTACACCTTC CASSPLSSGLGYTF NA TRBV28 NA TRBJ1-2
TGTGCCAGCTCACAGGGGTGGGCTAATGAAAAACTGTTTTTT CASSQGWANEKLFF NA TRBV18 NA TRBJ1-4
TGTGCCAGTATCGCGGGGGGGGATTATAGCAATCAGCCCCAGCATTTT CASIAGGDYSNQPQHF NA TRBV19 NA TRBJ1-5
TGTGCCAGCAGTTACTCACAGGCGCCGAACACTGAAGCTTTCTTT CASSYSQAPNTEAFF NA TRBV6-6 NA TRBJ1-1
TGTGCCAGCAGCACTCGCCGGACTAGCGGGAGTTTTAGGGCCGGGGAGCTGTTTTTT CASSTRRTSGSFRAGELFF TRBD2 TRBV11-2 NA TRBJ2-2
TGCGCCAGCAGCCCCTACGAAAGAGATACGCAGTATTTT CASSPYERDTQYF NA TRBV4-1 NA TRBJ2-3
TGTGCCAGCAGCGTAGGGTGGCGGGGTTACAATGAGCAGTTCTTC CASSVGWRGYNEQFF NA TRBV9 NA TRBJ2-1
TGTGCCAGTTCCTACCGGACAATTACAGATACGCAGTATTTT CASSYRTITDTQYF NA TRBV6-6 NA TRBJ2-3
TGTGCCAGCAGCCAGGCGACAGGTTATGAGCAGTTCTTC CASSQATGYEQFF NA TRBV14 NA TRBJ2-1
TGCGCCAGCAGCGCCGGACGCGGGGCCGGGGAGCTGTTTTTT CASSAGRGAGELFF NA TRBV5-1 NA TRBJ2-2
TGTGCCAGCAGTGATTCCGCCGGACAAGGTCGAACCGGGGAGCTGTTTTTT CASSDSAGQGRTGELFF NA TRBV25-1 once TRBJ2-2
TGTGCCAGCTCACCGGGGCAGGGTGAAAAACTGTTTTTT CASSPGQGEKLFF NA TRBV18 NA TRBJ1-4
TGTGCCTGGAGTGGCCGACAGGGGTCTTCACCCCTCCACTTT CAWSGRQGSSPLHF TRBD1 TRBV30 NA TRBJ1-6
TGTGCCAGCAGTGTGGCACTACCAAGCTCCTACAATGAGCAGTTCTTC CASSVALPSSYNEQFF NA TRBV6-1 NA TRBJ2-1
TGTGCCAGTCGCCAGGGGGCCCACTACGAGCAGTACTTC CASRQGAHYEQYF TRBD1 TRBV19 NA TRBJ2-7
TGTGCCAGCTCACCGACTAGCGGGATCTCCTACGAGCAGTACTTC CASSPTSGISYEQYF TRBD2 TRBV18 few TRBJ2-7
TGTGCCAGCAGCTTAGATGCTAGCGGGGGCTACGAGCAGTACTTC CASSLDASGGYEQYF TRBD2 TRBV7-6 NA TRBJ2-7
TGTGCCACAAGACTAGCGGGAGTCGCCGGGGAGCTGTTTTTT CATRLAGVAGELFF TRBD2 TRBV7-3 NA TRBJ2-2
TGTGCCAGCAGCCAAGATCGACGGGGGGACAATGAGCAGTTCTTC CASSQDRRGDNEQFF TRBD2 TRBV4-2 NA TRBJ2-1
TGTGCCACCTTCTGGGGGGGGGAGCAGCCCCAGCATTTT CATFWGGEQPQHF NA TRBV6-1 NA TRBJ1-5
TGTGCCAGCAGCCAAGATTGGACACTCGGAACCCAGTACTTC CASSQDWTLGTQYF NA TRBV14 NA TRBJ2-5
TGTGCCAGCAGTTTTTTTGGGATTCGGGACAGGGACGCAGCTGAAGCTTTCTTT CASSFFGIRDRDAAEAFF TRBD1 TRBV27 NA TRBJ1-1
TGCGCCAGCAGGGGACAGGGGGACACCGGGGAGCTGTTTTTT CASRGQGDTGELFF TRBD1 TRBV10-1 NA TRBJ2-2
TGTGCCAGCAGTCCGCCTGACAGGCACTACGAGCAGTACTTC CASSPPDRHYEQYF NA TRBV28 NA TRBJ2-7
TGCGCCAGCAGCCCCGGGGTAGACAGGGGGGGATACAATGAGCAGTTCTTC CASSPGVDRGGYNEQFF TRBD1 TRBV4-1 NA TRBJ2-1
TGCGCCAGCAGTGAGCTGGGGGTTAGCGGCTACAATGAGCAGTTCTTC CASSELGVSGYNEQFF NA TRBV10-2 NA TRBJ2-1
TGTGCCAGCAGCCAAGGCCAGGGGTATGGCGAGCAGTACTTC CASSQGQGYGEQYF NA TRBV14 NA TRBJ2-7
TGTGCCAGCAGTCTAGGACAGGTCTCCTACGAGCAGTACTTC CASSLGQVSYEQYF TRBD1 TRBV27 few TRBJ2-7
TGTGCCAGCAGCTTACAAGGGTCTAGCGGGTCAACTCCTGGGGCCAACGTCCTGACTTTC CASSLQGSSGSTPGANVLTF TRBD2 TRBV7-3 once TRBJ2-6
TGTGCCAGCAGTAGACAGGGATGGGAGACCCAGTACTTC CASSRQGWETQYF TRBD1 TRBV27 NA TRBJ2-5
TGTGCCAGCAATCCCGGGACTATAGGAAAACTGTTTTTT CASNPGTIGKLFF NA TRBV2 NA TRBJ1-4
TGTGCCAGCCAAGCCGGACGGACTGCGTGGGCCAACGTCCTGACTTTC CASQAGRTAWANVLTF NA TRBV2 NA TRBJ2-6